The source of this T cell receptor beta chain is a study of T cell responses to AZD1222 COVID-19 vaccine. Notes on the study in general: Clonal diversity was possibly underestimated, and the donors were mostly white British, with more females.

This clone has a handful of counts. As yet, its antigen is unknown. Germline CDR1 and CDR2: SNHLY and FYNNEI. The CDR3 is 14 amino acids. V was clipped by 6 bases and J by 4 bases, with 12 bases between them. Generated by immunoSEQ multiplex PCR, the TCRdb table keeps only in-frame clones and is missing some. Altogether 120,000 to 150,000 clones are present, roughly 91% being singletons, with the ten largest covering 3% to 3.5%. This specimen was peripheral blood, taken 28 days after the second AZD1222 dose. This TCR came from an adult who received the AZD1222 COVID-19 vaccine. V is TRBV2 and J is TRBJ1-4; D may be TRBD1 (6 bases). The CDR3 here is CASSVDSFNEKLFF. The CDR3 bases are TGTGCCAGCAGCGTGGACAGCTTTAATGAAAAACTGTTTTTT.